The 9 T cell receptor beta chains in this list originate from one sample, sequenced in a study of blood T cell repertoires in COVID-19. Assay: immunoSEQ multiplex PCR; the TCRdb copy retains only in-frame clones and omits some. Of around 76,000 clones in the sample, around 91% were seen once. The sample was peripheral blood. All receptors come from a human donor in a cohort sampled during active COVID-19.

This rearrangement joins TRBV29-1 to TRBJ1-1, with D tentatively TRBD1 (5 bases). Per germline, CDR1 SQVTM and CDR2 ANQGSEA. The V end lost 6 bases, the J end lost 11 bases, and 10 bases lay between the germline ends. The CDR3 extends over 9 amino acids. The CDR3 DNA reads TGCAGCGTCAGGGAAGGGGCTTTCTTT. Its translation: CSVREGAFF.

The CDR3 is CASSIRGGRGGENEQFF. In DNA form, the CDR3 reads TGTGCCAGTAGTATTCGCGGGGGCAGGGGAGGAGAGAATGAGCAGTTCTTC. The chain employs TRBV19 and TRBJ2-1; TRBD2 is a possible D gene (7 bases). Germline assignment: CDR1 LNHDA and CDR2 SQIVND (reference sequence). V was pared by 3 bases and J by 7 bases, with 22 bases between. CDR3 length: 17 amino acids. Variable domain in full (rest from reference TRBV19 and TRBJ2-1): DGGITQSPKYLFRKEGQNVTLSCEQNLNHDAMYWYRQDPGQGLRLIYYSQIVNDFQKGDIAEGYSVSREKKESFPLTVTSAQKNPTAFYLCASSIRGGRGGENEQFFGPGTRLTVL.

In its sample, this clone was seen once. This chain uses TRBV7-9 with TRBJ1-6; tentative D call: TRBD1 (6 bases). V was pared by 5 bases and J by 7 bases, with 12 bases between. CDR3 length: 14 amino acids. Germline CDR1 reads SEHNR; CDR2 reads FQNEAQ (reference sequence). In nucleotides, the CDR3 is TGTGCCAGCAGCCGTACAGGGACCAATTCACCCCTCCACTTT. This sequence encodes CASSRTGTNSPLHF.

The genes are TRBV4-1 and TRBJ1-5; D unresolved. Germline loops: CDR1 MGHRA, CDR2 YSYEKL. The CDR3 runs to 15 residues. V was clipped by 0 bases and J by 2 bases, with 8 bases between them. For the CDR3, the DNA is TGCGCCAGCAGCCAAGACACTGGGCGCAATCAGCCCCAGCATTTT. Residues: CASSQDTGRNQPQHF.

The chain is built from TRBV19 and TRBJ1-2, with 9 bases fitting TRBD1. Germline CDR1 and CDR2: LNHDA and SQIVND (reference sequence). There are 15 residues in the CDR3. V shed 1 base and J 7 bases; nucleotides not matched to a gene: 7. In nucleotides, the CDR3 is TGTGCCAGTAGTATAGCTGGGACAGGGCTCTCTGGCTACACCTTC. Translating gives CASSIAGTGLSGYTF.

DNA for the CDR3: TGCGCCAGCAGCACAAACTCTCTAGGGACTAGCGGGGCTACTAGCACAGATACGCAGTATTTT. It yields the protein CASSTNSLGTSGATSTDTQYF. The V and J genes are TRBV5-1 and TRBJ2-3, with TRBD2 matching over 13 bases. The CDR3 loop spans 21 amino acids. After removal of 4 bases from V and 0 bases from J, the junction contained 17 bases not matched to a gene. Germline V CDR1 and CDR2: SGHRS, YFSETQ.

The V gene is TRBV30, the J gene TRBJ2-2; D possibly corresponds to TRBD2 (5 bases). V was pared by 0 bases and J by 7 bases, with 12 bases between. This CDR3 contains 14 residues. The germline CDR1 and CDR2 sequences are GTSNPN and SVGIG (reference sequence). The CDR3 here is CAWSVMSGNGELFF. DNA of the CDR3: TGTGCCTGGAGTGTAATGTCGGGAAACGGGGAGCTGTTTTTT.

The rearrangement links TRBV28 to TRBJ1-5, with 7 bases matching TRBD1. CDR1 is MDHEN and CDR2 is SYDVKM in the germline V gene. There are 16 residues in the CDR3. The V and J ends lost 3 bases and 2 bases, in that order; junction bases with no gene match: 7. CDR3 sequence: CASSFHQGGGNQPQHF. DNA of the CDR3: TGTGCCAGCAGTTTCCACCAGGGGGGAGGCAATCAGCCCCAGCATTTT.

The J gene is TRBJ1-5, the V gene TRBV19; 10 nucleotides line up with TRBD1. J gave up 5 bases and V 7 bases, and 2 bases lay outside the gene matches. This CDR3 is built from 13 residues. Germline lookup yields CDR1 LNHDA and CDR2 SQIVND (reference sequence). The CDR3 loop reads CASTGTGDQPQHF. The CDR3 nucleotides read TGTGCCAGTACGGGGACAGGGGATCAGCCCCAGCATTTT. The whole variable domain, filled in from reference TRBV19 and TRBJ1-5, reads DGGITQSPKYLFRKEGQNVTLSCEQNLNHDAMYWYRQDPGQGLRLIYYSQIVNDFQKGDIAEGYSVSREKKESFPLTVTSAQKNPTAFYLCASTGTGDQPQHFGDGTRLSIL.